The clone carrying this T cell receptor beta chain was observed a few times. The antigen is not known. V lost 0 bases and J lost 5, with 5 bases in between. The CDR3 is made up of 12 amino acids. Germline V gene data show CDR1 as ENHRY and CDR2 as SYGVKD. The sample comes from a study of chemoradiotherapy in HPV16-positive cancers. Broader study findings: HPV-specific T cells were functionally defined from only a couple of HPV16-positive patients.

TCRdb keeps only in-frame clones here, not all; method: immunoSEQ multiplex PCR. The table includes several thousand clones, around 83% detected once. The receptor was isolated from a human donor with HPV-associated anogenital cancer. Sequenced here: tumor tissue, sampled from a patient who underwent chemoradiotherapy. V gene TRBV10-3 combines with J gene TRBJ2-7; perhaps TRBD1 as D (5 bases). In DNA form, the CDR3 reads TGTGCCATCAGTGAGTCAGGGGACGAGCAGTACTTC. Translating gives CAISESGDEQYF.